Below, 25 T cell receptor beta chains from the same sample are listed, as sequenced in a study of chemoradiotherapy in HPV16-positive cancers. Assay: immunoSEQ multiplex PCR; the TCRdb copy retains only in-frame clones and omits some. The sample has about 35,000 clones; roughly 90% are singletons. The input for sequencing was blood, taken from a patient who underwent chemoradiotherapy. These receptors were taken from a human donor with HPV-associated anogenital cancer.

The V call is TRBV6-5, the J call TRBJ2-7, with D possibly matching TRBD1 (6 bases). The germline V gene has CDR1 MNHEY and CDR2 SVGAGI. Deletions cut 7 bases from V and 4 bases from J, with 20 bases between. The CDR3 runs to 15 residues. CDR3: CASTPKIGQNYEQYF. The CDR3 DNA reads TGTGCCAGCACCCCCAAAATAGGACAGAATTACGAGCAGTACTTC.

The V gene is TRBV6-5, the J gene TRBJ1-1; 7 bases line up with TRBD1. Germline CDR1 is MNHEY and CDR2 is SVGAGI. Trimming took 7 bases from V and 8 from J; bases not matched to a gene: 10. The CDR3 length is 13 residues. The DNA of the CDR3 is TGTGCCAGCACCAACAGACAGGGCACAGAAGCTTTCTTT. This translates into CASTNRQGTEAFF.

The rearrangement uses TRBV4-2 and TRBJ2-3; D is ambiguous. Per germline, CDR1 LGHNA and CDR2 YNFKEQ. Trimming left V 0 bases short and J 0 bases short, with 7 bases between. This CDR3 comprises 15 residues. As DNA, the CDR3 is TGTGCCAGCAGCCAAGATGGAACTAGCACAGATACGCAGTATTTT. Its protein is CASSQDGTSTDTQYF.

The chain carries TRBV16 and TRBJ2-1; D is ambiguous. The V and J ends lost 0 bases and 0 bases respectively, with 9 bases between them. Germline V lookup: CDR1 KGHSY, CDR2 FQNENV. CDR3 size: 16 residues. In DNA, the CDR3 is TGTGCCAGCAGCCAATCCCGGCATCACTCCTACAATGAGCAGTTCTTC. Protein sequence: CASSQSRHHSYNEQFF.

This rearrangement joins TRBV7-2 to TRBJ2-1; D assignment may be TRBD1 or TRBD2 (5 bases each). CDR1 is SGHTA, CDR2 FQGNSA, per germline. The CDR3 is 16 residues long. V was clipped by 4 bases and J by 4 bases, with 17 bases between them. CDR3: CASSYPPGRIYNEQFF. The DNA of the CDR3 is TGTGCCAGCAGCTATCCTCCGGGACGCATTTACAATGAGCAGTTCTTC.

V and J are TRBV30 and TRBJ1-3; D ambiguous. V was cut by 0 bases and J by 1 base, with 10 bases left in between. In germline, CDR1 is GTSNPN, CDR2 SVGIG (reference sequence). CDR3 length: 15 amino acids. CDR3 in amino acids: CAWSVGSSSGNTIYF. For the CDR3, the DNA is TGTGCCTGGAGTGTAGGGTCTAGTTCTGGAAACACCATATATTTT.

The gene calls are TRBV19 and TRBJ1-5; 8 nucleotides align to TRBD1. CDR3 length: 15 amino acids. The germline gives CDR1 LNHDA, CDR2 SQIVND (reference sequence). The ends lost 6 bases at V and 1 base at J; junction bases unmatched: 5. CDR3 sequence (DNA): TGTGCCAGTAGCGGCCAGGGGGCGAGCAATCAGCCCCAGCATTTT. It yields the protein CASSGQGASNQPQHF.

The V call is TRBV7-3, the J call TRBJ2-7; D is perhaps TRBD1 (6 bases). CDR3 length: 15 residues. Trimming shortened V by 0 bases and J by 5 bases, and 14 bases separated the two germline ends. Germline V gene sequence: CDR1 SGHTA, CDR2 FQGTGA. The CDR3 loop reads CASSLTVAGVNEQYF. The CDR3, as DNA: TGTGCCAGCAGCTTAACGGTCGCAGGGGTCAACGAGCAGTACTTC.

The CDR3: CASRERGTGNTIYF. Written as DNA, the CDR3 is TGTGCCAGTAGAGAGAGGGGTACAGGAAACACCATATATTTT. The rearrangement uses TRBV19 and TRBJ1-3, with D possibly being TRBD1 (5 bases). The CDR3 is made up of 14 amino acids. Germline CDR1 is LNHDA and CDR2 is SQIVND (reference sequence). The V and J ends lost 6 bases and 4 bases respectively, with 13 bases between them.

This chain uses TRBV27 with TRBJ2-5; D is possibly TRBD1 or TRBD2 (7 bases each). The closer fit of TRBJ2-7 to the DNA end suggests the J call may be wrong. Germline V gene sequence: CDR1 MNHEY, CDR2 SMNVEV (reference sequence). CDR3 length: 15 amino acids. CDR3 in amino acids: CASSFGHRGGDEQYF. The CDR3 DNA reads TGTGCCAGCAGTTTTGGGCACAGGGGAGGGGACGAGCAGTACTTC.

This chain links TRBV19 with TRBJ2-3, with D possibly matching TRBD2 (6 bases). Germline V gene data show CDR1 as LNHDA and CDR2 as SQIVND (reference sequence). This CDR3 has 15 residues. With 6 bases removed from V and 0 bases from J, the gap between germline ends came to 13 bases. The CDR3 here is CASRLRDSSTDTQYF. The CDR3 nucleotides are TGTGCCAGTAGACTGAGGGACTCTAGCACAGATACGCAGTATTTT.

The chain uses TRBV9 and TRBJ1-5, with D tentatively TRBD1 (5 bases). The CDR3 covers 14 residues. Deletions cut 0 bases from V and 7 bases from J, with 11 bases between. Germline values: CDR1 SGDLS, CDR2 YYNGEE. CDR3 amino acids: CASSVGRDGQPQHF. As DNA, the CDR3 is TGTGCCAGCAGCGTAGGGCGGGACGGCCAGCCCCAGCATTTT.

This clone was seen just once. V is TRBV28 and J is TRBJ1-1; no firm D call. This CDR3 comprises 14 residues. V gave up 10 bases and J gave up 6 bases, with 21 bases separating them. Germline V lookup: CDR1 MDHEN, CDR2 SYDVKM. The CDR3 region has the DNA TGTGCCACCACTGTGAGGCTGGAATTTGCTGAAGCTTTCTTT. It codes for CATTVRLEFAEAFF. Full variable domain (rest looked up from reference TRBV28 and TRBJ1-1): DVKVTQSSRYLVKRTGEKVFLECVQDMDHENMFWYRQDPGLGLRLIYFSYDVKMKEKGDIPEGYSVSREKKERFSLILESASTNQTSMYLCATTVRLEFAEAFFGQGTRLTVV.

The chain couples TRBV5-5 to TRBJ2-5; 7 bases line up with TRBD1. V gave up 4 bases and J gave up 2 bases; unmatched junction bases: 8. The CDR3 runs to 15 residues. The germline V gene encodes CDR1 SGHKS and CDR2 YYEKEE (reference sequence). The CDR3 DNA reads TGTGCCAGCAGCCTAACCGGGACAGAGCAAGAGACCCAGTACTTC. Its protein is CASSLTGTEQETQYF.

The chain joins TRBV7-6 to TRBJ2-7, with 11 bases fitting TRBD1. CDR3 length equals 15 residues. CDR1 is SGHVS and CDR2 is FNYEAQ in the germline V gene. V lost 5 bases to trimming and J lost 9 bases; unmatched junction nucleotides: 12. The CDR3 DNA follows: TGTGCCAGCAGCCAGGACAGGGGGCCAAACACAGGGCAGTACTTC. Amino acid sequence: CASSQDRGPNTGQYF.

The chain combines TRBV15 with TRBJ2-6; the D gene is possibly TRBD2 (6 bases). CDR3 length equals 18 residues. CDR1 and CDR2 (germline): LNHNV, YYDKDF (reference sequence). Trimming stripped 3 bases from V and 0 bases from J, with 15 bases between. The CDR3 region has the DNA TGTGCCACCAGCAGTGCCCGTGACGGGAGCTCTGGGGCCAACGTCCTGACTTTC. This sequence encodes CATSSARDGSSGANVLTF.

The chain combines TRBV7-2 with TRBJ2-1, with D possibly TRBD2 on 6 matching bases. Trimming cost V 1 base and J 7 bases, with 11 bases left between them. Germline CDR1 reads SGHTA; CDR2 reads FQGNSA. The CDR3 is made up of 14 amino acids. In DNA form, the CDR3 reads TGTGCCAGCAGCTTAGTGGGGGGTGGGAATGAGCAGTTCTTC. The encoded protein is CASSLVGGGNEQFF.

V and J are TRBV2 and TRBJ2-7; 11 nucleotides agree with TRBD2. V lost 3 bases and J lost 6; bases outside the gene matches: 4. Germline CDR1 is SNHLY and CDR2 is FYNNEI. The length of the CDR3 is 14 residues. The CDR3 protein is CASSEGLAVREQYF. DNA of the CDR3: TGTGCCAGCAGTGAGGGACTAGCGGTTCGCGAGCAGTACTTC.

This chain joins TRBV6-5 and TRBJ1-6; D uncertain. CDR3 length equals 16 residues. CDR1 is MNHEY, CDR2 SVGAGI, per germline. The germline V and J ends were trimmed by 0 bases and 8 bases, with 14 bases remaining between them. CDR3 nucleotides: TGTGCCAGCAGTTACTCGAAAAAGAGCGTTCATTCACCCCTCCACTTT. This translates into CASSYSKKSVHSPLHF.

The chain employs TRBV28 and TRBJ2-7, with 9 bases that match TRBD2. Trimming cost V 5 bases and J 1 base; bases outside gene matches: 3. CDR1 is MDHEN, CDR2 SYDVKM, per germline. The CDR3 is made up of 14 amino acids. CDR3 coding DNA: TGTGCCAGCAGTCCCGCGGGGGGGTCCTACGAGCAGTACTTC. It specifies CASSPAGGSYEQYF.

The chain employs TRBV20-1 and TRBJ1-2; D call uncertain. V lost 3 bases and J lost 2, with 4 bases in between. The germline V gene encodes CDR1 DFQATT and CDR2 SNEGSKA (reference sequence). The CDR3 extends over 11 amino acids. CDR3 in DNA: TGCAGTGCTAGCCTAAACTATGGCTACACCTTC. It encodes CSASLNYGYTF.

The chain combines TRBV5-8 with TRBJ2-7; D perhaps matches TRBD1 (5 bases). Looked up from germline, CDR1 is SGHTS and CDR2 is YDEGEE. Trimming left V 0 bases short and J 4 bases short, with 8 bases between. The CDR3 has 13 residues. CDR3 DNA: TGTGCCAGCAGCTTGGAGGGGATTTACGAGCAGTACTTC. Translated: CASSLEGIYEQYF. The full variable domain, rest sourced from reference TRBV5-8 and TRBJ2-7, is EAGVTQSPTHLIKTRGQQATLRCSPISGHTSVYWYQQALGLGLQFLLWYDEGEERNRGNFPPRFSGRQFPNYSSELNVNALELEDSALYLCASSLEGIYEQYFGPGTRLTVT.

The chain recombines TRBV27 with TRBJ1-4; 8 bases line up with TRBD1. Per the germline V gene, CDR1 is MNHEY and CDR2 is SMNVEV (reference sequence). The CDR3 loop spans 15 amino acids. The junction had 5 bases not matched to a gene; V was cut back by 5 bases and J by 3 bases. The CDR3 protein is CASSEGTGSNEKLFF. The DNA for the CDR3 is TGTGCCAGCAGTGAAGGGACAGGTTCTAATGAAAAACTGTTTTTT. Filled out from reference TRBV27 and TRBJ1-4, the complete variable domain reads EAQVTQNPRYLITVTGKKLTVTCSQNMNHEYMSWYRQDPGLGLRQIYYSMNVEVTDKGDVPEGYKVSRKEKRNFPLILESPSPNQTSLYFCASSEGTGSNEKLFFGSGTQLSVL.

The V call is TRBV6-5, the J call TRBJ2-7; TRBD1 matches 7 bases. The CDR3 covers 15 residues. From germline, CDR1 is MNHEY and CDR2 SVGAGI. The V gene end was trimmed by 10 bases and the J gene end by 2 bases; junction bases not matched to a gene: 14. In DNA, the CDR3 is TGTGCCACCTCGACCCTACAGGGGCCAACCTACGAGCAGTACTTC. Its protein product is CATSTLQGPTYEQYF.

This chain links TRBV10-1 with TRBJ2-5; 9 bases agree with TRBD2. V shed 0 bases, J shed 12 bases, and the junction held 8 bases outside the gene matches. Germline assignment: CDR1 WNHNN and CDR2 SYGVQD (reference sequence). This CDR3 is 14 amino acids long. The DNA for the CDR3 is TGCGCCAGCAGTGAGTCTGTAGCGGGGGCCTCCAAGTACTTC. Translated: CASSESVAGASKYF.